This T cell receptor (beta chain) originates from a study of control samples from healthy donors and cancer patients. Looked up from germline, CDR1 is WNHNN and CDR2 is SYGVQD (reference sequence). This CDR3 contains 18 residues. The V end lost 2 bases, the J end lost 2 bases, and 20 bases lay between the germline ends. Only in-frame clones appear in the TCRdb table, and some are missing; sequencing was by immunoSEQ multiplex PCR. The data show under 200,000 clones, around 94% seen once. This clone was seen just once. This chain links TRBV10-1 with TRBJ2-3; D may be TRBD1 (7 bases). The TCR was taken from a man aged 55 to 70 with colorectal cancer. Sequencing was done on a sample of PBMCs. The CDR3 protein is CASSEAGPTGTSTDTQYF. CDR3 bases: TGCGCCAGCAGTGAGGCGGGACCGACAGGGACGTCCACAGATACGCAGTATTTT.